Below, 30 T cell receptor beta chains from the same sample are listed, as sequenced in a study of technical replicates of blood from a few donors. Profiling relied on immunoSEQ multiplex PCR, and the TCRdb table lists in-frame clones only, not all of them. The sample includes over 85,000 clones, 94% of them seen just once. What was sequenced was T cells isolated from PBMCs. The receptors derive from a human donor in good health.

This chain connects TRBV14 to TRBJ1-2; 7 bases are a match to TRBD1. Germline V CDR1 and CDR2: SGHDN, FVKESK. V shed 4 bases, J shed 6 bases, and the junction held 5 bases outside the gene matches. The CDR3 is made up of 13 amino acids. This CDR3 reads CASSLVTGDGYTF. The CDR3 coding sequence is TGTGCCAGCAGCCTTGTAACAGGGGATGGCTACACCTTC.

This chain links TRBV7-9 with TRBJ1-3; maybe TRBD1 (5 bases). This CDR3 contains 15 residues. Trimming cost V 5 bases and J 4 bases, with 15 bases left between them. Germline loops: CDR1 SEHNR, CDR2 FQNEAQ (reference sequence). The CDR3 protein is CASSPQDMRGNTIYF. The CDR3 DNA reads TGTGCCAGCAGCCCCCAGGACATGCGGGGAAACACCATATATTTT.

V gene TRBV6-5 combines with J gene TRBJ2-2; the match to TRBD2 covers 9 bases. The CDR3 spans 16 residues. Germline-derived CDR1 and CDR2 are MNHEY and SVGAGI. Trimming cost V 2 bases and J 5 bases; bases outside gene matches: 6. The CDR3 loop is CASSYGPAGGTGELFF. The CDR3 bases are TGTGCCAGCAGTTACGGCCCAGCGGGAGGAACCGGGGAGCTGTTTTTT.

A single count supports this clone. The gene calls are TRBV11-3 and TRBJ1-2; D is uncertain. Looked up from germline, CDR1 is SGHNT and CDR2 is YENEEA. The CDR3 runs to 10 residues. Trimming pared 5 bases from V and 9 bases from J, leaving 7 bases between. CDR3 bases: TGTGCCAGCAGCCTAGGGCGCTACACCTTC. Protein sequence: CASSLGRYTF. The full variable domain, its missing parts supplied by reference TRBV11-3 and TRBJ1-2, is EAGVVQSPRYKIIEKKQPVAFWCNPISGHNTLYWYLQNLGQGPELLIRYENEEAVDDSQLPKDRFSAERLKGVDSTLKIQPAELGDSAVYLCASSLGRYTFGSGTRLTVV.

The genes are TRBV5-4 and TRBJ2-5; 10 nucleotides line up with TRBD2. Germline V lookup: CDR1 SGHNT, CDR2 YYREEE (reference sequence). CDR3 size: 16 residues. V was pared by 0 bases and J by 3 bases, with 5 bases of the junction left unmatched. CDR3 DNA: TGTGCCAGCAGCTTGGGGACTAGCGGATTAAAAGAGACCCAGTACTTC. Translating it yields CASSLGTSGLKETQYF.

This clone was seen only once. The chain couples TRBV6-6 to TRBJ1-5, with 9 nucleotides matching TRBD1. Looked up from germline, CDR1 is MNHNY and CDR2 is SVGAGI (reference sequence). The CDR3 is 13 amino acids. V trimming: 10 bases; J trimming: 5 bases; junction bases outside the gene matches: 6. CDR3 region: CATRDREDQPQHF. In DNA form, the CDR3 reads TGTGCCACCCGGGACAGGGAGGATCAGCCCCAGCATTTT.

CDR3 sequence: CASNRDHKGGNQPQHF. CDR3 DNA sequence: TGTGCCAGCAACAGGGACCACAAGGGGGGCAATCAGCCCCAGCATTTT. The V gene is TRBV6-6, the J gene TRBJ1-5; tentative D call: TRBD1 (6 bases). V lost 7 bases and J 2 bases, leaving 18 bases between the germline ends. CDR1 is MNHNY, CDR2 SVGAGI, per germline (reference sequence). The CDR3 extends over 16 amino acids.

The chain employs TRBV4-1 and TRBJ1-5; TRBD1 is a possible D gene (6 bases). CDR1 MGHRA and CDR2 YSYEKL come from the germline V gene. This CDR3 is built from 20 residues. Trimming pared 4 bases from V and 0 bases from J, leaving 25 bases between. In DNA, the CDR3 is TGCGCCAGCAGCCGAGGTGGTGTACGGGACACCCTACATAGCAATCAGCCCCAGCATTTT. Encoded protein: CASSRGGVRDTLHSNQPQHF.

The DNA of the CDR3 is TGCGCCAGCAGCTTGGGGGTTAGCGGGACAGATACGCAGTATTTT. Its translation: CASSLGVSGTDTQYF. V usage is TRBV5-1 and J usage is TRBJ2-3, with 7 nucleotides matching TRBD2. CDR3 length equals 15 residues. CDR1 is SGHRS and CDR2 is YFSETQ in the germline V gene. Germline trimming cut 0 bases from V and 3 bases from J; bases unmatched to any gene: 4. Full variable domain (rest looked up from reference TRBV5-1 and TRBJ2-3): KAGVTQTPRYLIKTRGQQVTLSCSPISGHRSVSWYQQTPGQGLQFLFEYFSETQRNKGNFPGRFSGRQFSNSRSEMNVSTLELGDSALYLCASSLGVSGTDTQYFGPGTRLTVL.

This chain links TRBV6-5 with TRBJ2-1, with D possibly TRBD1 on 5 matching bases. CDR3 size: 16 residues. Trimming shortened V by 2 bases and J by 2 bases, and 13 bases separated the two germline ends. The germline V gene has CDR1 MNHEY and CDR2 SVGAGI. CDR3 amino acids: CASSYQGVAPYNEQFF. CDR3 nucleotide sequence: TGTGCCAGCAGTTACCAGGGCGTTGCGCCCTACAATGAGCAGTTCTTC.

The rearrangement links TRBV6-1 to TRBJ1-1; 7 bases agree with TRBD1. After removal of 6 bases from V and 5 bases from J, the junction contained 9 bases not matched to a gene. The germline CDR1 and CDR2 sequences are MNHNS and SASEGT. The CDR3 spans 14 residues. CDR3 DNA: TGTGCCAGCAGCTATAGGGGGCCGGGGACTGAAGCTTTCTTT. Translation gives CASSYRGPGTEAFF.

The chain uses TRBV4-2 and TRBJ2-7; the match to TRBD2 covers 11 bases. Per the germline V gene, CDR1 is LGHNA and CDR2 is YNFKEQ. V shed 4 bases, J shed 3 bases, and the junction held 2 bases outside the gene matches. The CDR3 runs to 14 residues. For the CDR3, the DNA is TGTGCCAGCAGCCCGACTAGCGGGGACTACGAGCAGTACTTC. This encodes CASSPTSGDYEQYF.

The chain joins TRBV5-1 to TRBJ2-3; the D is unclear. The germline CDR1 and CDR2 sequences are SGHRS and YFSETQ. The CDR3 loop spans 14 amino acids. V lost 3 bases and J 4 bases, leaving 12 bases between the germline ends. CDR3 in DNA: TGCGCCAGCAGCTGGGCGAATGTCCCAGATACGCAGTATTTT. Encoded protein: CASSWANVPDTQYF.

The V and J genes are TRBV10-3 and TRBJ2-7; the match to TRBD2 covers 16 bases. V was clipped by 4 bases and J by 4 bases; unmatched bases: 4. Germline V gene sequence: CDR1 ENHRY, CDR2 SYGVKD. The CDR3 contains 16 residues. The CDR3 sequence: CAISGGLAGGLYEQYF. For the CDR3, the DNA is TGTGCCATCAGTGGGGGACTAGCGGGAGGGTTATACGAGCAGTACTTC.

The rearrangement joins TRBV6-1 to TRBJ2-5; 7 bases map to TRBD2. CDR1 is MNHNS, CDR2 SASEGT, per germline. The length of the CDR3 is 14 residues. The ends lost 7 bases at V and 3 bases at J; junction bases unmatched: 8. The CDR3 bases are TGTGCCAGCACCTCTTGGGGGGGGGAAGAGACCCAGTACTTC. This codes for CASTSWGGEETQYF.

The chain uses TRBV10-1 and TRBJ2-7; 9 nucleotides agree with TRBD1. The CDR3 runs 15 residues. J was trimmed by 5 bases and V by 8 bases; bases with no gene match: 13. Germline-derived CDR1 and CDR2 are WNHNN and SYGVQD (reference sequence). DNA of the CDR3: TGCGCCAGCGATGACCCGGGACAGGGCCTCCACGAGCAGTACTTC. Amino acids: CASDDPGQGLHEQYF.

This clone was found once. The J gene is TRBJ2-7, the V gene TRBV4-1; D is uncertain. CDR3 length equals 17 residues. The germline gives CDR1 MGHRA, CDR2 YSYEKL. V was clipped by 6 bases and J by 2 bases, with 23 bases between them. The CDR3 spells CASSLGVALGQTYEQYF. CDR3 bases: TGCGCCAGCAGTCTAGGAGTAGCCTTGGGTCAGACCTACGAGCAGTACTTC.

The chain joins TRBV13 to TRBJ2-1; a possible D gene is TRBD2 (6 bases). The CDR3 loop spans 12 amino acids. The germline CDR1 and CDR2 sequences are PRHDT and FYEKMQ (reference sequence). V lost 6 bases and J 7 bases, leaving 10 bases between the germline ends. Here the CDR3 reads CASSGGWNEQFF. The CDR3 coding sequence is TGTGCCAGCAGTGGAGGGTGGAATGAGCAGTTCTTC.

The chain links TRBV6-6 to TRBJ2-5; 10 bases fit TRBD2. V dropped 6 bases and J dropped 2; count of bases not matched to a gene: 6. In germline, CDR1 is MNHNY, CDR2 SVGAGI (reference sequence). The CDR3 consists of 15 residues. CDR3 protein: CASRVAGGGQETQYF. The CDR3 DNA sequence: TGTGCCAGCAGGGTAGCGGGAGGAGGGCAAGAGACCCAGTACTTC.

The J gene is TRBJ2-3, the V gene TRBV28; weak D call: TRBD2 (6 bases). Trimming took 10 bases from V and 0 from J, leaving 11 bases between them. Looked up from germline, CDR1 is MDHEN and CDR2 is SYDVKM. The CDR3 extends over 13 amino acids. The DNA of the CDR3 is TGTGCCATCCAAAGCGGGAGCACAGATACGCAGTATTTT. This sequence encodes CAIQSGSTDTQYF. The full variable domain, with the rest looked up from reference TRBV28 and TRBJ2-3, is DVKVTQSSRYLVKRTGEKVFLECVQDMDHENMFWYRQDPGLGLRLIYFSYDVKMKEKGDIPEGYSVSREKKERFSLILESASTNQTSMYLCAIQSGSTDTQYFGPGTRLTVL.

As DNA, the CDR3 is TGTGCCAGCAGTGCCCGCGGGGTGAACACTGAAGCTTTCTTT. Translation: CASSARGVNTEAFF. This chain uses TRBV28 with TRBJ1-1; D gene unclear. Per germline, CDR1 MDHEN and CDR2 SYDVKM. The CDR3 is made up of 14 amino acids. The V and J ends lost 5 bases and 0 bases respectively, with 10 bases between them.

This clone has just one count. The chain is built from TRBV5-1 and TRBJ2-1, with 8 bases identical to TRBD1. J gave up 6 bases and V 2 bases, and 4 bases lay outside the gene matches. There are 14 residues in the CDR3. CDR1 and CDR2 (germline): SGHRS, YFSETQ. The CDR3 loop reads CASSFYRGANEQFF. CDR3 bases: TGCGCCAGCAGCTTCTACAGGGGGGCCAATGAGCAGTTCTTC.

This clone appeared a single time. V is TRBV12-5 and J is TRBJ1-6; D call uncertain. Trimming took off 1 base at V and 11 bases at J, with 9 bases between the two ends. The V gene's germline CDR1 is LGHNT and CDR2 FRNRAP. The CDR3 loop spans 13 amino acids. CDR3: CASGLEAGTPLHF. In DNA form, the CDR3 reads TGTGCTAGTGGTTTGGAGGCGGGAACACCCCTCCACTTT.

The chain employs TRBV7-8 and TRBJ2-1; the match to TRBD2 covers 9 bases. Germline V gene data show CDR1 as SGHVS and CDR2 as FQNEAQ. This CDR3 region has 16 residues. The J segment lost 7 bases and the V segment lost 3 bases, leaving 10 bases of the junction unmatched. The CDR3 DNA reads TGTGCCAGCAGCTTCCGCCCAGCGGGGGGTCGAAATGAGCAGTTCTTC. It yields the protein CASSFRPAGGRNEQFF.

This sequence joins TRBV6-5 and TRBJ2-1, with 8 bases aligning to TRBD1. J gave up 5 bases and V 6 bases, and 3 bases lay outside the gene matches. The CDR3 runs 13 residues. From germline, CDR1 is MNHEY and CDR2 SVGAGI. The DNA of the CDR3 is TGTGCCAGCAGGGCGACAGGGGACAATGAGCAGTTCTTC. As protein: CASRATGDNEQFF.

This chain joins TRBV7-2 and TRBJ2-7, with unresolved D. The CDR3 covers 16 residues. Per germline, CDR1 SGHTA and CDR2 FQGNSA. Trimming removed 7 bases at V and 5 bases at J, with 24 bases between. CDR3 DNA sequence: TGTGCCAGCACCGTTGTGGCAGGTTATGGATCCCACGAGCAGTACTTC. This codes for CASTVVAGYGSHEQYF.

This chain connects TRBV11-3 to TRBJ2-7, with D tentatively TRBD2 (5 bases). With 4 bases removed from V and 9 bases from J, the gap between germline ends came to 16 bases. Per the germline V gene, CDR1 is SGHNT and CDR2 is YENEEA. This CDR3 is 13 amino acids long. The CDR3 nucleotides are TGTGCCAGCAGCTCCTATCACACCGAGGGGCAGTACTTC. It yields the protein CASSSYHTEGQYF. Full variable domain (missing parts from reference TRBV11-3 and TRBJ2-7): EAGVVQSPRYKIIEKKQPVAFWCNPISGHNTLYWYLQNLGQGPELLIRYENEEAVDDSQLPKDRFSAERLKGVDSTLKIQPAELGDSAVYLCASSSYHTEGQYFGPGTRLTVT.

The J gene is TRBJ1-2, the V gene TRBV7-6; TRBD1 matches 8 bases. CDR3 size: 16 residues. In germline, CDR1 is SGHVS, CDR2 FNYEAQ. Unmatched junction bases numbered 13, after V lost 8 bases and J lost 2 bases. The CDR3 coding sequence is TGTGCCAGCGGACAGGGAACTCAAAATTCAAACTATGGCTACACCTTC. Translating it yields CASGQGTQNSNYGYTF.

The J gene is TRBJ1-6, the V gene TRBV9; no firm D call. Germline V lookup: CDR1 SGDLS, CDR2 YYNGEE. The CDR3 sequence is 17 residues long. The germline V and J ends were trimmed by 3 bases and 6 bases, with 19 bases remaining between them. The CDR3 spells CASSATPGRTSNSPLHF. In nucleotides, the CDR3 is TGTGCCAGCAGCGCAACCCCCGGTCGAACGTCTAATTCACCCCTCCACTTT.

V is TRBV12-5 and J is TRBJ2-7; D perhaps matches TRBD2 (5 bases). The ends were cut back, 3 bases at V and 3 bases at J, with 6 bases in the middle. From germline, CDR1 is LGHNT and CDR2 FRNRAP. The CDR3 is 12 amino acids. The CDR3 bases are TGTGCTAGTGGTTTTGACTACTACGAGCAGTACTTC. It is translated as CASGFDYYEQYF.